Listed below are T cell receptor beta chains from one sample, sequenced in a study of siplizumab effects on memory and regulatory T cells. TCRdb keeps only in-frame clones here, not all; method: immunoSEQ multiplex PCR. The sample holds 95,000 to 100,000 clones, around 90% seen once. The sample comprised non-Treg CD4+ T cells sorted from blood. All receptors come from a human donor in good health. Each CDR3 is given with its conserved first and last residue. Fields, in order: J gene, V gene, D gene, clone size, CDR3 DNA, CDR3 protein. A D gene is named only where the DNA matches it firmly. The size of a clone is reported for some rows only, either as once, few or many, or as a class for expanded clones.

J gene: TRBJ2-7; V gene: TRBV7-9; D gene: TRBD1; clone size: -; CDR3 DNA: TGTGCCAGCAGCCCCCGGGACAGGGGGCTTAACGAGCAGTACTTC; CDR3 protein: CASSPRDRGLNEQYF
J gene: TRBJ2-1; V gene: TRBV2; D gene: TRBD1; clone size: -; CDR3 DNA: TGTGCCAGCGGACAGGGGTTCATTGAGCAGTTCTTC; CDR3 protein: CASGQGFIEQFF
J gene: TRBJ2-1; V gene: TRBV12-5; D gene: -; clone size: -; CDR3 DNA: TGTGCTAGTGGTGGCCGGGGACAGGGTAGCGGGAGGCCTTACAATGAGCAGTTCTTC; CDR3 protein: CASGGRGQGSGRPYNEQFF
J gene: TRBJ1-2; V gene: TRBV5-5; D gene: -; clone size: -; CDR3 DNA: TGTGCCAGCAGCTCGGGACACACGGACTATGGCTACACCTTC; CDR3 protein: CASSSGHTDYGYTF
J gene: TRBJ1-5; V gene: TRBV7-2; D gene: -; clone size: once; CDR3 DNA: TGTGCCAGCAGCTTATTCACAGATAGCAATCAGCCCCAGCATTTT; CDR3 protein: CASSLFTDSNQPQHF
J gene: TRBJ2-7; V gene: TRBV10-2; D gene: -; clone size: once; CDR3 DNA: TGCGCCAGCAGTGAGGATTCGGAGACCTACGAGCAGTACTTC; CDR3 protein: CASSEDSETYEQYF
J gene: TRBJ2-1; V gene: TRBV2; D gene: TRBD2; clone size: -; CDR3 DNA: TGTGCCAGCGTGGGACTAGCGGGATACAATGAGCAGTTCTTC; CDR3 protein: CASVGLAGYNEQFF
J gene: TRBJ1-5; V gene: TRBV16; D gene: -; clone size: once; CDR3 DNA: TGTGCCAGCAGCCTGTCCGATCGGCAGCCCCAGCATTTT; CDR3 protein: CASSLSDRQPQHF
J gene: TRBJ2-7; V gene: TRBV28; D gene: TRBD2; clone size: -; CDR3 DNA: TGTGCCAGCAGTCCCCCTAGTAGCGGGACGCCCGAGCAGTACTTC; CDR3 protein: CASSPPSSGTPEQYF
J gene: TRBJ2-3; V gene: TRBV30; D gene: TRBD2; clone size: -; CDR3 DNA: TGTGCCTTCCAGCTGGGCGGGAGGGCTACGGATACGCAGTATTTT; CDR3 protein: CAFQLGGRATDTQYF
J gene: TRBJ2-3; V gene: TRBV19; D gene: -; clone size: -; CDR3 DNA: TGTGCCAGTAGTAAGACTAGATTGGTAGATACGCAGTATTTT; CDR3 protein: CASSKTRLVDTQYF
J gene: TRBJ1-2; V gene: TRBV6-5; D gene: -; clone size: once; CDR3 DNA: TGTGCCAGCAGAGCACTCCAGCGAGGCTATGGCTACACCTTC; CDR3 protein: CASRALQRGYGYTF
J gene: TRBJ2-3; V gene: TRBV7-2; D gene: -; clone size: -; CDR3 DNA: TGTGCCAGCAGCTTAGTCGGGAGTGCAGATACGCAGTATTTT; CDR3 protein: CASSLVGSADTQYF
J gene: TRBJ2-1; V gene: TRBV6-6; D gene: TRBD2; clone size: -; CDR3 DNA: TGTGCCAGCAGTAAGACTAGCGGGAGCCACAATGAGCAGTTCTTC; CDR3 protein: CASSKTSGSHNEQFF
J gene: TRBJ2-3; V gene: TRBV5-1; D gene: -; clone size: -; CDR3 DNA: TGCGCCAGCAGCTTGCAGGGAGCACCAGATACGCAGTATTTT; CDR3 protein: CASSLQGAPDTQYF
J gene: TRBJ1-2; V gene: TRBV6-6; D gene: -; clone size: -; CDR3 DNA: TGTGCCAGCAGTTACTCCACGGGAGCTAATAACTATGGCTACACCTTC; CDR3 protein: CASSYSTGANNYGYTF
J gene: TRBJ2-2; V gene: TRBV7-3; D gene: -; clone size: -; CDR3 DNA: TGTGCCAGCACTTTGGGGCCGACGAGCACCGGGGAGCTGTTTTTT; CDR3 protein: CASTLGPTSTGELFF
J gene: TRBJ1-2; V gene: TRBV13; D gene: -; clone size: -; CDR3 DNA: TGTGCCAGCAAGGGACGAGGGGAGCCCCCTAGATATGGCTACACCTTC; CDR3 protein: CASKGRGEPPRYGYTF
J gene: TRBJ1-2; V gene: TRBV6-5; D gene: -; clone size: -; CDR3 DNA: TGTGCCAGCAGTTACTCACGGGGGGATGGCTACACCTTC; CDR3 protein: CASSYSRGDGYTF